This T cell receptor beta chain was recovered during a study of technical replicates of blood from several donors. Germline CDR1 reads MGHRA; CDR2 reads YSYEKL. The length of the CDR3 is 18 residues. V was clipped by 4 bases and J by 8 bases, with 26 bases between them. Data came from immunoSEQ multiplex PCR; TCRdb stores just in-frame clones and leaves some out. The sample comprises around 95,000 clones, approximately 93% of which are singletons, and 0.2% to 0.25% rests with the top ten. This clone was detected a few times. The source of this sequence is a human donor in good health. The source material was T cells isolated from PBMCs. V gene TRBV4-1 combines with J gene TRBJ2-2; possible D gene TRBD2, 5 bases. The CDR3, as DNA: TGCGCCAGCAGCCGCCCGGTGGTGATCCCCGACGGGGTGGGGGAGCTGTTTTTT. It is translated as CASSRPVVIPDGVGELFF.